The source of this T cell receptor beta chain is a study of blood T cell repertoires in COVID-19. Study-level information: Sites in the United States, Italy and Spain provided acute and convalescent COVID-19 samples. T cells, B-cell-depleted T cells, or PBMCs supplied cDNA or gDNA.

In the authors' workflow: Reference gene primer amplification yielded estimated nucleated cell counts. Using immunoSEQ multiplex PCR, the repertoire was profiled, and TCRdb retains in-frame clones only, with some absent. V and J calls and clone size are those listed in that table; D and trimming were worked out from the DNA. In the table there are around 190,000 clones, around 84% of which are singletons. Germline assignment: CDR1 WSHSY and CDR2 SAAADI. The ends lost 6 bases at V and 6 bases at J; junction bases unmatched: 6. The CDR3 consists of 13 residues. This clonotype originated in a human donor in a cohort sampled during active COVID-19. The V and J genes are TRBV10-2 and TRBJ1-2, with 8 positions matching TRBD1. The sequenced material came from peripheral blood. The CDR3 coding sequence is TGCGCCAGCAGCCCAGGGGGCGCGGATGGCTACACCTTC. Translating gives CASSPGGADGYTF.